One sample yielded the 20 T cell receptor beta chains listed below, sequenced in a study of blood T cell repertoires in COVID-19. The table came from immunoSEQ multiplex PCR; TCRdb's copy has only in-frame clones and leaves some out. The sample carries roughly 310,000 clones, around nine tenths recorded once. Sequencing used peripheral blood. All receptors come from a woman aged 45 to 65 with active or convalescent COVID-19.

This chain uses TRBV27 with TRBJ1-5, with TRBD1 matching over 8 bases. V lost 3 bases to trimming and J lost 2 bases; unmatched junction nucleotides: 6. The CDR3 is 16 amino acids. CDR1 MNHEY and CDR2 SMNVEV come from the germline V gene (reference sequence). CDR3 bases: TGTGCCAGCAGTTTTCGACAGGGGAAGGGCAATCAGCCCCAGCATTTT. Protein: CASSFRQGKGNQPQHF.

The V and J genes are TRBV6-2 or TRBV6-3 and TRBJ2-5, with 15 positions matching TRBD2. Germline-derived CDR1 and CDR2 are MNHEY and SVGEGT. The CDR3 loop spans 18 amino acids. The V segment lost 2 bases and the J segment 1 base; nucleotides outside the gene matches: 5. The CDR3 DNA follows: TGTGCCAGCAGTTACCGGACTAGCGGGGGGGGTCTCCAAGAGACCCAGTACTTC. Protein sequence: CASSYRTSGGGLQETQYF.

The table lists this clone with a count of one. CDR3 in DNA: TGTGCCAGCAGCTTTGGGATGGGACAGGGTAGAGGCTACACCTTC. Translating it yields CASSFGMGQGRGYTF. V and J are TRBV7-8 and TRBJ1-2; 9 bases map to TRBD1. J lost 8 bases, V lost 3 bases, and 10 bases had no gene match. This CDR3 spans 15 amino acids. Germline V gives CDR1 SGHVS, CDR2 FQNEAQ.

J is TRBJ2-1 and V is TRBV19; a weak D match, TRBD2 (6 bases). Germline values: CDR1 LNHDA, CDR2 SQIVND (reference sequence). V was clipped by 5 bases and J by 5 bases, with 25 bases between them. This CDR3 has 18 residues. The CDR3 loop reads CASSFSPTSAPTHNEQFF. The CDR3 DNA sequence: TGTGCCAGTAGTTTTTCCCCGACTAGTGCTCCCACTCACAATGAGCAGTTCTTC.

This sequence joins TRBV29-1 and TRBJ2-1, with 7 bases that match TRBD2. The V gene's germline CDR1 is SQVTM and CDR2 ANQGSEA. The trim removed 3 bases at V and 8 bases at J, leaving 10 bases unmatched. This CDR3 comprises 14 residues. The CDR3 sequence is CSVEGGRAVDEQFF. The DNA of the CDR3 is TGCAGCGTTGAGGGAGGGAGGGCCGTAGATGAGCAGTTCTTC.

The V and J genes are TRBV28 and TRBJ1-3; D remains ambiguous. Germline CDR1 reads MDHEN; CDR2 reads SYDVKM. V was trimmed by 5 bases and J by 3 bases, leaving 17 bases between them. CDR3 size: 16 residues. CDR3 bases: TGTGCCAGCAGTCCCCTCTCCGGGAACCTTGGAAACACCATATATTTT. It encodes CASSPLSGNLGNTIYF.

The rearrangement uses TRBV4-2 and TRBJ2-3; D is unclear. Trimming pared 0 bases from V and 1 base from J, leaving 8 bases between. Germline V gene lookup returns CDR1 LGHNA and CDR2 YNFKEQ. The CDR3 length is 15 residues. CDR3 DNA sequence: TGTGCCAGCAGCCAAGAGTGGCTAGGCACAGATACGCAGTATTTT. It translates to CASSQEWLGTDTQYF.

The chain carries TRBV27 and TRBJ2-6, with 8 bases aligning to TRBD1. CDR3 length: 18 residues. Germline V lookup: CDR1 MNHEY, CDR2 SMNVEV (reference sequence). The trim removed 3 bases at V and 1 base at J, leaving 8 bases unmatched. The CDR3 sequence is CASSFRGQRFSGANVLTF. The CDR3 nucleotides read TGTGCCAGCAGTTTCAGGGGGCAGCGGTTTTCTGGGGCCAACGTCCTGACTTTC.

This clone has a handful of counts. The chain couples TRBV27 to TRBJ2-7; tentative D call: TRBD1 (6 bases). The CDR3 extends over 15 amino acids. Germline V gene sequence: CDR1 MNHEY, CDR2 SMNVEV (reference sequence). V lost 4 bases to trimming and J lost 4 bases, with 17 bases between them. CDR3 sequence (DNA): TGTGCCAGCAGTTCAGGGACACGGAAAGGGTACGAGCAGTACTTC. Protein product: CASSSGTRKGYEQYF.

This clone was recorded once. This rearrangement joins TRBV6-5 to TRBJ2-5; D is unclear. Trimming removed 6 bases at V and 4 bases at J, with 9 bases between. This CDR3 has 12 amino acids. The germline V gene encodes CDR1 MNHEY and CDR2 SVGAGI. The CDR3 nucleotides read TGTGCCAGCAGCCGTAACGGAGAGACCCAGTACTTC. Its protein product is CASSRNGETQYF.

This chain joins TRBV19 and TRBJ2-7; D is perhaps TRBD1 (7 bases). CDR1 is LNHDA and CDR2 is SQIVND in the germline V gene (reference sequence). There are 16 residues in the CDR3. Between the trimmed V and J ends, which lost 5 bases and 2 bases, there was a span of 19 bases. The DNA for the CDR3 is TGTGCCAGTAGTCCCAGGGGGGCCATAGGGACCTACGAGCAGTACTTC. This gives the protein CASSPRGAIGTYEQYF.

This clone was seen a few times. The chain links TRBV7-6 to TRBJ2-7; D gene uncertain. V was clipped by 1 base and J by 5 bases, with 9 bases between them. This CDR3 spans 13 amino acids. CDR1 and CDR2 (germline): SGHVS, FNYEAQ. The CDR3 reads CASSLVRHDEQYF. CDR3 coding DNA: TGTGCCAGCAGCTTAGTCAGACACGACGAGCAGTACTTC.

This chain links TRBV5-1 with TRBJ1-2; the D is unclear. In germline, CDR1 is SGHRS, CDR2 YFSETQ. The ends were cut back, 0 bases at V and 7 bases at J, with 10 bases in the middle. The length of the CDR3 is 13 residues. The CDR3 sequence: CASSLELLGGYTF. For the CDR3, the DNA is TGCGCCAGCAGCTTGGAACTACTAGGTGGCTACACCTTC.

The chain joins TRBV6-5 to TRBJ1-2, with D possibly matching TRBD1 (5 bases). CDR3 size: 15 residues. Trimming cost V 2 bases and J 7 bases, with 17 bases left between them. Germline values: CDR1 MNHEY, CDR2 SVGAGI. In DNA form, the CDR3 reads TGTGCCAGCAGTTACGGAAGTTCAGGGCTGGGTGGCTACACCTTC. It translates to CASSYGSSGLGGYTF.

The CDR3 loop is CASSSLEVHQETQYF. The DNA of the CDR3 is TGTGCCAGCAGTTCTCTGGAGGTTCACCAAGAGACCCAGTACTTC. The V gene is TRBV7-6, the J gene TRBJ2-5; D possibly corresponds to TRBD2 (5 bases). Germline V gene data show CDR1 as SGHVS and CDR2 as FNYEAQ. The V gene lost 6 bases and the J gene lost 0 bases, with 14 bases spanning the gap. This CDR3 has 15 residues. The complete variable domain, with remaining parts taken from reference TRBV7-6 and TRBJ2-5, reads GAGVSQSPRYKVTKRGQDVALRCDPISGHVSLYWYRQALGQGPEFLTYFNYEAQQDKSGLPNDRFSAERPEGSISTLTIQRTEQRDSAMYRCASSSLEVHQETQYFGPGTRLLVL.

V usage is TRBV4-2 and J usage is TRBJ2-7; D is perhaps TRBD1 (6 bases). V lost 1 base, J lost 1 base, and 11 bases lay in between. CDR1 and CDR2 from the germline V gene are LGHNA and YNFKEQ. The CDR3 has 15 amino acids. The DNA of the CDR3 is TGTGCCAGCAGCCAAGCCACAGGGATTTCCTACGAGCAGTACTTC. Its translation: CASSQATGISYEQYF.

The J gene is TRBJ1-5, the V gene TRBV3-1 (or the pseudogene TRBV3-2), with unresolved D. Trimming took off 5 bases at V and 0 bases at J, with 8 bases between the two ends. The CDR3 sequence is 14 residues long. Germline values: CDR1 LGHDT, CDR2 YNNKEL (reference sequence). In nucleotides, the CDR3 is TGTGCCAGCAGCGGCAGTCATAGCAATCAGCCCCAGCATTTT. Protein product: CASSGSHSNQPQHF.

This clone appeared a few times. The chain links TRBV18 to TRBJ1-1; TRBD1 aligns across 7 bases. CDR1 and CDR2 (germline): KGHSH, LQKENI. V was pared by 5 bases and J by 1 base, with 7 bases of the junction left unmatched. The CDR3 runs to 15 residues. Here the CDR3 DNA reads TGTGCCAGCTCATCTGGGACAGTGACGAACACTGAAGCTTTCTTT. It is translated as CASSSGTVTNTEAFF.

The rearrangement joins TRBV5-1 to TRBJ1-2; 9 bases map to TRBD1. Germline V CDR1 and CDR2: SGHRS, YFSETQ. The CDR3 has 15 amino acids. The ends lost 5 bases at V and 4 bases at J; junction bases unmatched: 9. The CDR3 DNA is TGCGCCAGCAGTAATGGACAGGGGCCCACCTATGGCTACACCTTC. This gives the protein CASSNGQGPTYGYTF.

The chain employs TRBV15 and TRBJ2-1, with D possibly matching TRBD1 (6 bases). CDR3 length equals 17 residues. The germline CDR1 and CDR2 sequences are LNHNV and YYDKDF (reference sequence). The V end was cut by 1 base, the J end by 6 bases, with 19 bases between. The CDR3 loop reads CATSRALGGSLLNEQFF. The CDR3 DNA reads as TGTGCCACCAGCAGAGCGTTAGGGGGTTCACTACTCAATGAGCAGTTCTTC.